Included here is one TCR beta chain sequence, with context. Its antigen is undetermined. Sequencing relied on a cDNA template that was reverse transcribed from extracted RNA. Using immunoSEQ multiplex PCR, the repertoire was profiled, and TCRdb retains in-frame clones only, with some absent. The sample lists fewer than 110,000 clones, approximately 60% occurring once. This sample is drawn from a study of CD8+ T cells in alopecia areata. Findings and limits, study-wide: Normal skin contains resident alphabeta T cells, and these are also sequenced in scalp samples.

The germline V and J ends were trimmed by 1 base and 7 bases, with 17 bases remaining between them. CDR3 length: 15 amino acids. Germline V gives CDR1 SGHDN, CDR2 FVKESK. PBMCs served as the source from which CD4+ and CD8+ T cells were sorted. Sequenced sample: CD4+ T cells sorted from blood. This chain joins TRBV14 and TRBJ2-7; tentatively, D is TRBD2 (5 bases). The TCR originated in a human donor in good health. CDR3 nucleotides: TGTGCCAGCAGCCAAGGAGGCAGTAGGAGCGGAGAGCAGTACTTC. It is translated as CASSQGGSRSGEQYF.